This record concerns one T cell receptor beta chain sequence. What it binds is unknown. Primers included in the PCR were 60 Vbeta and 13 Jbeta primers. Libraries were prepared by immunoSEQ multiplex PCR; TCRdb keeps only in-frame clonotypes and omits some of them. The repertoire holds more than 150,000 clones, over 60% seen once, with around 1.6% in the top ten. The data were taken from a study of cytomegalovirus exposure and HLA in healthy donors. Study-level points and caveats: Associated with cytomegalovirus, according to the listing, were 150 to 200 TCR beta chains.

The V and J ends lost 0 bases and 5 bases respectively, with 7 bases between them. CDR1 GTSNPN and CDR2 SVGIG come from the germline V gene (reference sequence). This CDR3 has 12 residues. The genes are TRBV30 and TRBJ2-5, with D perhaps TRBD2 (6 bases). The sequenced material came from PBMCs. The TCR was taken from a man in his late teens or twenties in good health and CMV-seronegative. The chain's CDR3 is CAWSVRGETQYF. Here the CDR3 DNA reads TGTGCCTGGAGTGTACGGGGGGAGACCCAGTACTTC.